The clone carrying this T cell receptor beta chain has more than one count but fewer than ten. Its specificity is not known. The authors took one heparinised blood draw, averaging about 120 mL, from each donor. CD4+ cells of the naive, central memory, regulatory and stem cell-like memory types were sorted via CD45RO/CCR7/CD25/CD127/CD95/CD27. The sample comes from a study of beta chain features in type 1 diabetes. Broader study findings: Within patients, naive, central memory and Treg TCRB repertoires seemed more similar than within healthy donors. Reduced insertions and increased deletions marked VDJ junctions in type 1 diabetes patients. Moderately but significantly shorter TCRB CDR3s were found in Type 1 diabetes patients in all four CD4+ subsets.

The study reverse transcribed the entire isolated RNA, so it sequenced expressed TCRB transcripts. Here immunoSEQ multiplex PCR was the method, and the copy in TCRdb shows in-frame clones only, minus some. This table holds 500,000 to 850,000 clones, more than 13% found once. Sequencing was done on a sample of naive CD4+ T cells from blood. The clonotype originates from a man aged 18 to 35 with type 1 diabetes.

The CDR3 sequence: CASSPGTSEQNIQYF. In nucleotides, the CDR3 is TGTGCCAGCAGTCCCGGGACTAGCGAGCAAAACATTCAGTACTTC. The rearrangement links TRBV7-3 to TRBJ2-4; 10 bases fit TRBD2. Per the germline V gene, CDR1 is SGHTA and CDR2 is FQGTGA. The CDR3 extends over 15 amino acids. Trimming removed 6 bases from V and 5 bases from J; junction bases left unmatched: 7.